Listed below are T cell receptor beta chains from one sample, sequenced in a study of T-cell memory formation after mild COVID-19. In TCRdb, the 5' RACE reads were re-called with MiXCR into one record per CDR3 protein. Among about 340,000 distinct CDR3 sequences listed, approximately 15% were seen once. What was sequenced was PBMCs or a T cell subset sorted from them (not recorded which). The receptors here all came from a man in his late teens or twenties who had mild COVID-19 (a few samples of this study predate the infection). Cell type and time point are not known. CDR3s include the opening cysteine and the closing phenylalanine or tryptophan. D genes are given only for firm matches. Size is stated for part of the rows, as once, few or many counts, or as a class when the clone is expanded.

TGTGCCAGCAGCCCAGGGTTTAGCCCCCCGTGGTTCTTC | CASSPGFSPPWFF | TRBJ2-1 | many | 13 | - | TRBV7-9
TGCGCCAGCAGCTTCGAAGCGGCCGGGCGGGGGGGCGATGAGCAGTTCTTC | CASSFEAAGRGGDEQFF | TRBJ2-1 | many | 17 | TRBD2 | TRBV5-1
TGCAGTGCCAGCGCAGCAGCTAACTATGGCTACACCTTC | CSASAAANYGYTF | TRBJ1-2 | - | 13 | - | TRBV20-1
TGTGCCAGCAGCAACGAGAAGCCCCTCCTCCGAGATACGCAGTATTTT | CASSNEKPLLRDTQYF | TRBJ2-3 | - | 16 | - | TRBV6-5
TGTGCCAGCAGCCCGGGAGCTAGCCCAGAGACCCAGTACTTC | CASSPGASPETQYF | TRBJ2-5 | few | 14 | - | TRBV7-2
TGTGCCAGCAGCGGCGGCACAGGGTGGGATGAAAAACTGTTTTTT | CASSGGTGWDEKLFF | TRBJ1-4 | - | 15 | - | TRBV7-9
TGTGCCAGCACCTGGGGGGACAATCAGCCCCAGCATTTT | CASTWGDNQPQHF | TRBJ1-5 | many | 13 | - | TRBV12-3/TRBV12-4
TGTGCCAGCAGCCCGGGGGGACTAGGGGGAAGGAGAGGGACCCAGTACTTC | CASSPGGLGGRRGTQYF | TRBJ2-5 | - | 17 | TRBD2 | TRBV5-6
TGTGCCAGCAGCCCGGGACATTTCGCGAACACCGGGGAGCTGTTTTTT | CASSPGHFANTGELFF | TRBJ2-2 | - | 16 | - | TRBV7-2
TGCAGTGCTAGAGGTGCAGCGGGGGCCTTCAGGGAGACCCAGTACTTC | CSARGAAGAFRETQYF | TRBJ2-5 | - | 16 | TRBD2 | TRBV20-1
TGCGCCAGCAGCAAGGACAGGGGGCCTACTGAAGCTTTCTTT | CASSKDRGPTEAFF | TRBJ1-1 | few | 14 | TRBD1 | TRBV5-1
TGCAGTGCTAGGGTCGCGTCCCTCAGGTTTTTT | CSARVASLRFF | TRBJ1-4 | - | 11 | - | TRBV20-1
TGTGCCAGCAAGGTCGACAGTAACTATGGCTACACCTTC | CASKVDSNYGYTF | TRBJ1-2 | - | 13 | - | TRBV7-9
TGTGCCAGCAGTTCGACCGGGACAGGGTTTTATGAGCAGTTCTTC | CASSSTGTGFYEQFF | TRBJ2-1 | many | 15 | TRBD1 | TRBV28
TGTGCCAGCAGTTTCCAGGGGGCGGCCGGGGAGCTGTTTTTT | CASSFQGAAGELFF | TRBJ2-2 | many | 14 | TRBD1 | TRBV12-3/TRBV12-4
TGTGCCAGCAGCCAAGGGCCCGGGACAGGGAGGATTAGCGGGAACCCTCGGGAAGAGACCCAGTACTTC | CASSQGPGTGRISGNPREETQYF | TRBJ2-5 | - | 23 | - | TRBV4-2
TGTGCCATCAGTGTTGATGGGGGGGGAGATACGCAGTATTTT | CAISVDGGGDTQYF | TRBJ2-3 | few | 14 | TRBD2 | TRBV10-3
TGTGCCAGCAGCCAAGAGCTATTCTCGGGTTACGAGCAGTACTTC | CASSQELFSGYEQYF | TRBJ2-7 | - | 15 | - | TRBV4-2
TGTGCCAGCACCGTACAGTCTAATGAAAAACTGTTTTTT | CASTVQSNEKLFF | TRBJ1-4 | few | 13 | - | TRBV7-9
TGTGCCTGGAGGAGAACAGGGACCTCGTGGACTGAAGCTTTCTTT | CAWRRTGTSWTEAFF | TRBJ1-1 | - | 15 | - | TRBV30
TGCGCCAGCAGCCAAGGGACAGGGGCCTACTGGGAGACCCAGTACTTC | CASSQGTGAYWETQYF | TRBJ2-5 | few | 16 | TRBD1 | TRBV4-1
TGCAGTGGGACCTTACAGGGGAAACATGGCTACACCTTC | CSGTLQGKHGYTF | TRBJ1-2 | - | 13 | TRBD1 | TRBV20-1
TGTGCCAGCAGCCCGGGACAAGAACGTGGCTACACCTTC | CASSPGQERGYTF | TRBJ1-2 | few | 13 | - | TRBV6-6
TGTGCCACCAGCAGGTCTTTCACCGGGGAGCTGTTTTTT | CATSRSFTGELFF | TRBJ2-2 | many | 13 | - | TRBV15
TGTGCCAGCAGTTTTTTGGGTATAGGAAACACCATATATTTT | CASSFLGIGNTIYF | TRBJ1-3 | few | 14 | - | TRBV12-3/TRBV12-4
TGTGCCAGCGGACGGGACAGCCTCATTGAAGCTTTCTTT | CASGRDSLIEAFF | TRBJ1-1 | - | 13 | TRBD1 | TRBV12-3/TRBV12-4
TGTGCCAGCAGCGTTCGATCGGGGAGTCTCGAGCAGTACTTC | CASSVRSGSLEQYF | TRBJ2-7 | - | 14 | - | TRBV9
TGTGCCAGCAGCCCGGGGGGGGCCCCAGGGGCAGATACGCAGTATTTT | CASSPGGAPGADTQYF | TRBJ2-3 | - | 16 | TRBD2 | TRBV25-1
TGCGCCAGCAGCTTCGGGGGGTACCAAGAGACCCAGTACTTC | CASSFGGYQETQYF | TRBJ2-5 | many | 14 | TRBD2 | TRBV5-1
TGTGCCATCAGTGAGGGCTCCTATAATTCACCCCTCCACTTT | CAISEGSYNSPLHF | TRBJ1-6 | - | 14 | - | TRBV10-3
TGTGCCAGCAGCTTAGACGGGGTCAATTCACCCCTCCACTTT | CASSLDGVNSPLHF | TRBJ1-6 | few | 14 | - | TRBV7-3
TGTGCCAGCACCCCAGGGAGCGGGGGGGCAGATACGCAGTATTTT | CASTPGSGGADTQYF | TRBJ2-3 | - | 15 | TRBD2 | TRBV28
TGTGCCAGCAACAAACAGGGTCACTACAATGAGCAGTTCTTC | CASNKQGHYNEQFF | TRBJ2-1 | few | 14 | - | TRBV5-6
TGTGCCAGCAGTTACTCGAACATCTTGTCAGGGGGCACTGAAGCTTTCTTT | CASSYSNILSGGTEAFF | TRBJ1-1 | few | 17 | TRBD1 | TRBV6-5
TGCAGCGTTGGTCTAGCGGGGGTGAGCTCCTACAATGAGCAGTTCTTC | CSVGLAGVSSYNEQFF | TRBJ2-1 | - | 16 | TRBD2 | TRBV29-1
TGTGCCAGCAGGTCCCGCGGGAACACTGAAGCTTTCTTT | CASRSRGNTEAFF | TRBJ1-1 | - | 13 | - | TRBV7-2
TGTGCCAGCAGCTTAGTTGCGGGGCCCCAGCATTTT | CASSLVAGPQHF | TRBJ1-5 | many | 12 | - | TRBV7-2
TGTGCCAGCAGCTTAGACCAGCAAGGTCTGCTCTATTTT | CASSLDQQGLLYF | TRBJ1-3 | - | 13 | - | TRBV7-2
TGTGCCAGCAGCCAATCGACGGGAACTGAAGCTTTCTTT | CASSQSTGTEAFF | TRBJ1-1 | - | 13 | - | TRBV3-1
TGTGCCAGCAGTCCCCCCGGTAGCCGATTGAACACTGAAGCTTTCTTT | CASSPPGSRLNTEAFF | TRBJ1-1 | few | 16 | - | TRBV12-3/TRBV12-4
TGCAGTGCTAGAGAGGCGGGAGGGAACACTGAAGCTTTCTTT | CSAREAGGNTEAFF | TRBJ1-1 | - | 14 | - | TRBV20-1
TGTGCCAGCAGGCCGGACGTAACTAATGAAAAACTGTTTTTT | CASRPDVTNEKLFF | TRBJ1-4 | few | 14 | - | TRBV6-6
TGTGCCAGCAGTTCAACAGGGGGCAGGGAGCAGTTCTTC | CASSSTGGREQFF | TRBJ2-1 | few | 13 | TRBD1 | TRBV6-2/TRBV6-3
TGTGCCAGCAGTGGGCGGGGGGTCCCAACGCAGTATTTT | CASSGRGVPTQYF | TRBJ2-3 | - | 13 | TRBD2 | TRBV6-1
TGCAGTGCTTTATACAGGGGACAGGGAACCGGGGAGCTGTTTTTT | CSALYRGQGTGELFF | TRBJ2-2 | - | 15 | TRBD1 | TRBV20-1
TGCGCCAGCAGCCAAGATCGGGGCAGTAGCTCTGGGGCCAACGTCCTGACTTTC | CASSQDRGSSSGANVLTF | TRBJ2-6 | many | 18 | - | TRBV4-3
TGTGCCATCAGTGAGGAGAGGTATAGCAATCAGCCCCAGCATTTT | CAISEERYSNQPQHF | TRBJ1-5 | few | 15 | - | TRBV10-3
TGCGCCAGCAGTCAATATCCAGAGACCCAGTACTTC | CASSQYPETQYF | TRBJ2-5 | - | 12 | - | TRBV23-1
TGCGCCAGCCGGCTCGCAGGCTACCCCACCGGGGAGCTGTTTTTT | CASRLAGYPTGELFF | TRBJ2-2 | few | 15 | - | TRBV5-1
TGTGCCATCAGTGGTCCAGGCCAAACTGAAGCTTTCTTT | CAISGPGQTEAFF | TRBJ1-1 | few | 13 | - | TRBV10-3
TGTGCCTCCGCCAGGGCGGGGGCTAATCAGCCCCAGCATTTT | CASARAGANQPQHF | TRBJ1-5 | - | 14 | - | TRBV24-1
TGTGCCAGCAGCCAACAGGTTCTGCAGTTCTTC | CASSQQVLQFF | TRBJ2-1 | many | 11 | - | TRBV3-1
TGTGCCAGCTCACTCGACAGGGGGCATCCCGAGCAGTACTTC | CASSLDRGHPEQYF | TRBJ2-7 | - | 14 | TRBD1 | TRBV6-5
TGTGCCAGCAGGGTAGCCCTTGGGGCCAACGTCCTGACTTTC | CASRVALGANVLTF | TRBJ2-6 | - | 14 | - | TRBV2
TGTGCCAGCAGCGTCGACAGGGGGGTAGATACGCAGTATTTT | CASSVDRGVDTQYF | TRBJ2-3 | - | 14 | TRBD1 | TRBV9
TGTGCCAGCAGCGTAGCCCCCACTAGCGGGGTGAACACCGGGGAGCTGTTTTTT | CASSVAPTSGVNTGELFF | TRBJ2-2 | many | 18 | TRBD2 | TRBV9
TGTGCCAGCAGGCCGGGTCGTGAGACCCAGTACTTC | CASRPGRETQYF | TRBJ2-5 | few | 12 | - | TRBV12-3/TRBV12-4
TGCGCCAGCAGCCAGACAGGGTACAACACTGAAGCTTTCTTT | CASSQTGYNTEAFF | TRBJ1-1 | - | 14 | TRBD1 | TRBV4-1
TGTGCCAGCAGCACCGGCTCGTGGGATGAGCAGTTCTTC | CASSTGSWDEQFF | TRBJ2-1 | once | 13 | - | TRBV11-2